This T cell receptor beta chain was sequenced for a study of cytomegalovirus exposure and HLA in healthy donors. General study results and limits: Equally common other TCR beta chains were less clonally expanded than HLA-associated ones, a later analysis found. As was reported, the HLA-A and HLA-B alleles of most subjects were accurately predicted from TCR beta sequences.

This clone was recorded once. Antigen unknown. Amplification used 60 Vbeta primers and 13 Jbeta primers. Sequencing was performed with immunoSEQ multiplex PCR; in TCRdb, only in-frame clones are kept and a portion is missing. The data contain roughly 160,000 clones, 80% to 90% of them seen just once; the ten biggest clones take up 6.5% to 7.5%. After removal of 2 bases from V and 4 bases from J, the junction contained 5 bases not matched to a gene. Germline V gene sequence: CDR1 SGHRS, CDR2 YFSETQ. CDR3 size: 14 residues. The chain carries TRBV5-1 and TRBJ1-1, with 7 bases aligning to TRBD1. The clonotype was recovered from a woman aged 25 to 45 in good health and CMV-seropositive. Sequencing was carried out using PBMCs. The CDR3 coding sequence is TGCGCCAGCAGCTTTCAGGGGGTTGGCACTGAAGCTTTCTTT. Protein: CASSFQGVGTEAFF.